The next 7 T cell receptor beta chains were all read from a single sample in a study of T cells in Graves' hyperthyroidism and ophthalmopathy (dated 2019 in TCRdb). Receptors were amplified or captured by multiplex PCR. This sample was sequenced with an Illumina HiSeq 2000. Amplification of TCR beta CDR3 regions was carried out from RNA transcripts. For the first round of RT-PCR on the TCR CDR3, the HTBI primer set was used together with the Qiagen OneStep RT-PCR kit. In-frame beta chains were kept once TCRdb had trimmed the public reads at Q25 with fastp and called clones with MiXCR. All rows with the same CDR3 protein become a single entry with the most common DNA and genes. This sample has fewer than 40,000 distinct CDR3 sequences in its table, and 52% of those were observed once. The ten largest make up 17% of the sample. The source material was blood. Receptor source: a man in his forties with Graves' ophthalmopathy.

This clonotype was counted ten times or more. The V gene is TRBV5-4, the J gene TRBJ2-5; D is possibly TRBD2 (6 bases). The CDR3 has 15 residues. The germline V and J ends were trimmed by 4 bases and 7 bases, with 20 bases remaining between them. Germline V gene lookup returns CDR1 SGHNT and CDR2 YYREEE (reference sequence). Written as DNA, the CDR3 is TGTGCCAGCAGCCAACGGCGGGGCCTGCAATGGACCCAGTACTTC. Residues: CASSQRRGLQWTQYF.

The CDR3 loop is CAISEGGVAQPQHF. The CDR3 region has the DNA TGTGCCATCAGTGAGGGGGGGGTAGCTCAGCCCCAGCATTTT. V gene TRBV10-3 combines with J gene TRBJ1-5; tentative D call: TRBD1 (5 bases). The ends were cut back, 2 bases at V and 6 bases at J, with 11 bases in the middle. This CDR3 contains 14 residues. Germline V gives CDR1 ENHRY, CDR2 SYGVKD.

The chain couples TRBV12-3 or TRBV12-4 to TRBJ1-1; D is undetermined. The CDR3 has 19 amino acids. Trimming shortened V by 3 bases and J by 11 bases, and 34 bases separated the two germline ends. The chain's CDR3 is CASSFILTSGRQSSTGAFF. The CDR3 nucleotides are TGTGCCAGCAGTTTCATCTTGACTAGCGGGAGGCAGAGCTCCACTGGGGCTTTCTTT.

This rearrangement joins TRBV9 to TRBJ1-1; D is uncertain. Per germline, CDR1 SGDLS and CDR2 YYNGEE. The CDR3 covers 18 residues. The ends were cut back, 0 bases at V and 1 base at J, with 19 bases in the middle. The CDR3 sequence: CASSVEYGRAGRNTEAFF. The CDR3 DNA follows: TGTGCCAGCAGCGTAGAATACGGGAGGGCTGGAAGGAACACTGAAGCTTTCTTT.

This rearrangement joins TRBV5-1 to TRBJ1-5, with a possible D match to TRBD1 (5 bases). CDR1 and CDR2 (germline): SGHRS, YFSETQ. Between the trimmed V and J ends, which lost 4 bases and 2 bases, there was a span of 13 bases. This CDR3 is 15 amino acids long. For the CDR3, the DNA is TGCGCCAGCAGCAAACTAGGGGCAGGCAATCAGCCCCAGCATTTT. Translating it yields CASSKLGAGNQPQHF.

This clonotype is judged medium-sized. V and J are TRBV20-1 and TRBJ1-6; a possible D gene is TRBD1 (5 bases). Germline V gives CDR1 DFQATT, CDR2 SNEGSKA (reference sequence). The ends were cut back, 3 bases at V and 8 bases at J, with 17 bases in the middle. This CDR3 has 15 residues. CDR3 DNA sequence: TGCAGTGCTAGTAGGTTAGCGCAGGGTTATTCACCCCTCCACTTT. It encodes CSASRLAQGYSPLHF.

CDR3 nucleotide sequence: TGCAGTGAGCGGGGGGCCCGGGAGCAGTTCTTC. Translated, it gives CSERGAREQFF. This chain joins TRBV20-1 and TRBJ2-1, with TRBD2 matching over 9 bases. The CDR3 is 11 residues long. V was pared by 7 bases and J by 10 bases, with 5 bases of the junction left unmatched. The V gene's germline CDR1 is DFQATT and CDR2 SNEGSKA (reference sequence).